The 5 T cell receptor beta chains presented below share a single source sample, sequenced in a study of T cells in Graves' hyperthyroidism and ophthalmopathy. Authors of the study amplified TCR beta CDR3 regions from RNA transcripts. First-round RT-PCR of the TCR CDR3 relied on the HTBI primer set. Each CDR3 protein is one row after TCRdb ran MiXCR on the multiplex PCR reads. The data hold about 210,000 distinct CDR3 sequences, with around 18% observed a single time. Sequencing was performed on blood. The receptors shown here come from a man in his forties with Graves' hyperthyroidism.

This clonotype showed up many times. The rearrangement links TRBV20-1 to TRBJ2-7, with 11 bases aligning to TRBD1. The CDR3 is 13 residues long. Germline V gene lookup returns CDR1 DFQATT and CDR2 SNEGSKA (reference sequence). With 3 bases clipped from V and 2 bases from J, the junction kept 0 bases outside the gene matches. For the CDR3, the DNA is TGCAGTGCTAGGGGACAGGGGGCCTACGAGCAGTACTTC. Translated, it gives CSARGQGAYEQYF.

There are many counts of this clonotype. The chain has TRBV7-2 and TRBJ2-7; 8 nucleotides match TRBD2. J lost 2 bases, V lost 5 bases, and 8 bases had no gene match. The germline gives CDR1 SGHTA, CDR2 FQGNSA. The CDR3 totals 15 residues. The CDR3 DNA sequence: TGTGCCAGCAGCCTAACTAGCGGCGCCGCCTACGAGCAGTACTTC. Protein: CASSLTSGAAYEQYF.

This clonotype was counted ten times or more. The chain carries TRBV2 and TRBJ1-2, with D unresolved. The CDR3 runs 13 residues. Germline V gene data show CDR1 as SNHLY and CDR2 as FYNNEI. Trimming took 6 bases from V and 1 from J, leaving 9 bases between them. In DNA form, the CDR3 reads TGTGCCAGCAGCCTCAGTAGTAACTATGGCTACACCTTC. Translating it yields CASSLSSNYGYTF. Full variable domain (rest looked up from reference TRBV2 and TRBJ1-2): EPEVTQTPSHQVTQMGQEVILRCVPISNHLYFYWYRQILGQKVEFLVSFYNNEISEKSEIFDDQFSVERPDGSNFTLKIRSTKLEDSAMYFCASSLSSNYGYTFGSGTRLTVV.

This clonotype was seen many times. V is TRBV29-1 and J is TRBJ2-3; D remains ambiguous. Deletions cut 0 bases from V and 6 bases from J, with 13 bases between. Germline V CDR1 and CDR2: SQVTM, ANQGSEA. CDR3 size: 14 residues. The CDR3 coding sequence is TGCAGCGTTGAAGATGCGGCAGGTCGGGATACGCAGTATTTT. Translation gives CSVEDAAGRDTQYF.

This clonotype was recorded many times. The CDR3 loop reads CASSLTGYNEQFF. The CDR3 DNA reads as TGTGCCAGCAGTCTCACAGGGTACAATGAGCAGTTCTTC. The rearrangement links TRBV6-2 or TRBV6-3 to TRBJ2-1, with D maybe TRBD1 (6 bases). V lost 5 bases and J 4 bases, leaving 9 bases between the germline ends. The CDR3 has 13 residues. The germline gives CDR1 MNHEY, CDR2 SVGEGT.